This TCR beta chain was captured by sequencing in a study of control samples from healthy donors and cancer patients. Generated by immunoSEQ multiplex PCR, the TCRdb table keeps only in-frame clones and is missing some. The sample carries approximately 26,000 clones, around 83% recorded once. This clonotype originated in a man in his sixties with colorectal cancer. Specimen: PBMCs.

DNA of the CDR3: TGTGCCAGCAGCAAAGAGGAGGGCAGACGGTTCGGAGCCTACAATGAGCAGTTCTTC. Translating it yields CASSKEEGRRFGAYNEQFF. The V gene is TRBV21-1, the J gene TRBJ2-1; the table's D gene call, TRBD2, was not cross checked with the DNA. TRBV21-1 is labeled a pseudogene. This CDR3 has 19 amino acids.